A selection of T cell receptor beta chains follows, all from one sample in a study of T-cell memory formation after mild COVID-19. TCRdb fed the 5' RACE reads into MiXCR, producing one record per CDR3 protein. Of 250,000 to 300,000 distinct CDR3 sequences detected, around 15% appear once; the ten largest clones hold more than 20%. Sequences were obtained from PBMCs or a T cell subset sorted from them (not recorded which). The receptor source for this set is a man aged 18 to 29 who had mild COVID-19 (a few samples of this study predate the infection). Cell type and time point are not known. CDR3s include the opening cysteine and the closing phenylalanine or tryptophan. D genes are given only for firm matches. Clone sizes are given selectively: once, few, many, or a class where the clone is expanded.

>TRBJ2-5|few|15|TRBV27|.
TGTGCCAGCAGTTTACTCCACCACGACCAAGAGACCCAGTACTTC
CASSLLHHDQETQYF
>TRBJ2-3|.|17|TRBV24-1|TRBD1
TGTGCCACCAGTGATATCGGGACAGGAGACTTCACAGATACGCAGTATTTT
CATSDIGTGDFTDTQYF
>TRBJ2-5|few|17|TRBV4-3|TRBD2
TGCGCCAGCAGCCCGGGACTAGCGGGGATGAGCCAAGAGACCCAGTACTTC
CASSPGLAGMSQETQYF
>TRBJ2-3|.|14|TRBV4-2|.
TGTGCCAGCAGCCAAGGGACCGGGGGCGATACGCAGTATTTT
CASSQGTGGDTQYF
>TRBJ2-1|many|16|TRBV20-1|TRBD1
TGCAGTGCTAGAGATCCAGGGGGCCCGGGCAACAATGAGCAGTTCTTC
CSARDPGGPGNNEQFF
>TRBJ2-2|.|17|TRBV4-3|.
TGCGCCAGCAGCCAAGAGGTGCCGGGGCAATACACCGGGGAGCTGTTTTTT
CASSQEVPGQYTGELFF
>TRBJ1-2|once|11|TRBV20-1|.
TGCAGTGCTACCAACACGGATGGCTACACCTTC
CSATNTDGYTF
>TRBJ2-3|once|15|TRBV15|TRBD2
TGTGCCACCAGAGATGGACTAGCGGGGGCCGATACGCAGTATTTT
CATRDGLAGADTQYF
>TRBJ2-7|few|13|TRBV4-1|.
TGCGCCAGCAGCTATACGTCTGGCTACGAGCAGTACTTC
CASSYTSGYEQYF
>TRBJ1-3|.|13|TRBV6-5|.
TGTGCCAGCAGTGGTGCCTCTGGAAACACCATATATTTT
CASSGASGNTIYF
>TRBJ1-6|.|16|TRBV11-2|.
TGTGCCAGCAGCTTAGCTCGGGGGGTCAAGAATTCACCCCTCCACTTT
CASSLARGVKNSPLHF
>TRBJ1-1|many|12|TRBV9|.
TGTGCCAGCGGTTATAAGGACACTGAAGCTTTCTTT
CASGYKDTEAFF
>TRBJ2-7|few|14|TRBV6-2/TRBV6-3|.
TGTGCCAGCAGTCCGGGACACTCAGCTGACGAGCAGTACTTC
CASSPGHSADEQYF
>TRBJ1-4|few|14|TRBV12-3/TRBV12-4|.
TGTGCCAGCACCCCGGGCAAGAAGCATGAAAAACTGTTTTTT
CASTPGKKHEKLFF
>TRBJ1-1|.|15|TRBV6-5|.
TGTGCCAGCAGTTACGGGTGGGAAGCAGGCACTGAAGCTTTCTTT
CASSYGWEAGTEAFF
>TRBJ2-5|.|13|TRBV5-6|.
TGTGCCAGCAGCTTGGTGCTAAAGGAGACCCAGTACTTC
CASSLVLKETQYF
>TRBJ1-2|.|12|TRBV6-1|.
TGTGCCAGCAGTGATCTTACCTATGGCTACACCTTC
CASSDLTYGYTF
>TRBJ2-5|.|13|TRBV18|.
TGTGCCAGCTCACCCAGGGCGTCTGAGACCCAGTACTTC
CASSPRASETQYF
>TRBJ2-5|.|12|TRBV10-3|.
TGTGCCATCAGTGACAGGGGAGAGACCCAGTACTTC
CAISDRGETQYF
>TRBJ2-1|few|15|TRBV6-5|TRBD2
TGTGCCAGCAGTTTACTAGCGGGGGCAAGCAATGAGCAGTTCTTC
CASSLLAGASNEQFF
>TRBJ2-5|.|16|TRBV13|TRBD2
TGTGCCAGCAGCCTCGCCGGGACTAGCGGGGGAGAGACCCAGTACTTC
CASSLAGTSGGETQYF
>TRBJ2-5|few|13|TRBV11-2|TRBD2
TGTGCCAGCAGCCGGCGCTGGGAGGGGACCCAGTACTTC
CASSRRWEGTQYF
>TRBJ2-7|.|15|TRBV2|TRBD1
TGTGCCAGCAGTGCGTCCGGGACAGCTTCCTACGAGCAGTACTTC
CASSASGTASYEQYF
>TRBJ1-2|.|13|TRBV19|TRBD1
TGTGCCAGTAGTATCTGGACAGGTGGCGGCTACACCTTC
CASSIWTGGGYTF
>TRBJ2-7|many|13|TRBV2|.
TGTGCCAGCAGGGTAGACAGTTCCTACGAGCAGTACTTC
CASRVDSSYEQYF
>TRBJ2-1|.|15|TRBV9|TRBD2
TGTGCCAGCAGCGTTGGGGGGACTAGCGTCAATGAGCAGTTCTTC
CASSVGGTSVNEQFF
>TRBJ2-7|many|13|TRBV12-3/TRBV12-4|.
TGTGCCAGCAGTTTAGGGGACAACTACGAGCAGTACTTC
CASSLGDNYEQYF
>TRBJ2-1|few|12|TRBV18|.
TGTGCCAGCTCACCACCCAGCCATGAGCAGTTCTTC
CASSPPSHEQFF
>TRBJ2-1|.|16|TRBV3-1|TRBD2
TGTGCCAGCAGCTCGCTACTTAGCGGGGAGAACAATGAGCAGTTCTTC
CASSSLLSGENNEQFF
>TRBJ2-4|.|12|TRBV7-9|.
TGTGCCAGCAGCTTGGGATGGAGCATTCAGTACTTC
CASSLGWSIQYF
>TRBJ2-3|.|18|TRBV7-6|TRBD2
TGTGCCAGCAGCGGAGCCCTCGGAGCGGGGGGTCCGACAGATACGCAGTATTTT
CASSGALGAGGPTDTQYF